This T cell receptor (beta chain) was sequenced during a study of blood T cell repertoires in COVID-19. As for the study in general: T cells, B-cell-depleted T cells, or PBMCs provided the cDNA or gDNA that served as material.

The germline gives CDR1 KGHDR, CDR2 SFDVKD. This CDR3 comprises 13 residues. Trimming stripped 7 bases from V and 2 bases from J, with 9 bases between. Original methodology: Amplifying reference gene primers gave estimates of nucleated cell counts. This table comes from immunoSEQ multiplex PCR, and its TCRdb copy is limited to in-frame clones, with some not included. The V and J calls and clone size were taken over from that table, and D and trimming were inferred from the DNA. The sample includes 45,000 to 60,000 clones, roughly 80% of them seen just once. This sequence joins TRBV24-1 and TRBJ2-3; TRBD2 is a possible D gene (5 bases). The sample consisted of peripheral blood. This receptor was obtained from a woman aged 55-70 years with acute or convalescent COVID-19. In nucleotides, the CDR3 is TGTGCCACCAGGGATGACTACACAGATACGCAGTATTTT. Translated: CATRDDYTDTQYF.